The rows below give T cell receptor beta chains drawn from one sample of a study of OX40 agonist ivuxolimab in advanced cancers. Profiling relied on immunoSEQ multiplex PCR, and the TCRdb table lists in-frame clones only, not all of them. Among 55,000 to 75,000 clones listed, 91% were seen once. The sample in question was CD4+ or CD8+ T cells sorted from blood, obtained in a trial of the OX40 agonist ivuxolimab. These receptors originate from an adult with an advanced solid tumor such as melanoma, head and neck, liver or kidney cancer. CDR3s include the opening cysteine and the closing phenylalanine or tryptophan. A D gene is named only where the DNA matches it firmly. Size is stated for part of the rows, as once, few or many counts, or as a class when the clone is expanded.

13,TRBV28,TRBD1,TRBJ1-2,NA,CASSRTGNYGYTF,TGTGCCAGCAGCAGGACAGGGAACTATGGCTACACCTTC
16,TRBV11-1,NA,TRBJ2-1,NA,CASSLGFVGVYNEQFF,TGTGCCAGCAGCTTAGGGTTCGTGGGGGTCTACAATGAGCAGTTCTTC
18,TRBV21-1,NA,TRBJ2-7,once,CASSKAGSLASSSYEQYF,TGTGCCAGCAGCAAAGCGGGCAGTCTAGCGTCGAGCTCCTACGAGCAGTACTTC
14,TRBV5-1,NA,TRBJ2-5,NA,CASSEASWEETQYF,TGCGCCAGCAGCGAGGCTAGCTGGGAAGAGACCCAGTACTTC
16,TRBV7-3,TRBD2,TRBJ2-3,NA,CASSLGAGGSTDTQYF,TGTGCCAGCAGCTTAGGGGCGGGAGGGAGCACAGATACGCAGTATTTT
20,TRBV23-1,TRBD2,TRBJ2-2,NA,CASSQGGQGTSGRYTGELFF,TGCGCCAGCAGTCAAGGGGGACAGGGGACTAGCGGGAGGTACACCGGGGAGCTGTTTTTT
16,TRBV5-1,TRBD2,TRBJ2-7,NA,CASSSGLAGGTYEQYF,TGCGCCAGCAGCTCGGGACTAGCGGGAGGAACCTACGAGCAGTACTTC
18,TRBV2,TRBD2,TRBJ2-3,few,CASTRDLELAALTDTQYF,TGTGCCAGCACCCGCGACCTCGAGCTAGCGGCACTCACAGATACGCAGTATTTT
13,TRBV28,NA,TRBJ2-2,NA,CASRVGLPGELFF,TGTGCCAGCAGGGTTGGTCTCCCCGGGGAGCTGTTTTTT
16,TRBV11-2,TRBD1,TRBJ2-7,NA,CASSLIWGQGKDEQYF,TGTGCCAGCAGCTTAATTTGGGGACAGGGGAAAGACGAGCAGTACTTC
15,TRBV27,TRBD1,TRBJ2-7,NA,CASSLLGTGAYEQYF,TGTGCCAGCAGTTTACTTGGGACAGGGGCCTACGAGCAGTACTTC
17,TRBV28,TRBD1,TRBJ1-2,NA,CASSSQMAGDSLYGYTF,TGTGCCAGCAGTTCCCAGATGGCCGGGGACAGCCTCTATGGCTACACCTTC
15,TRBV27,TRBD1,TRBJ1-4,NA,CASSLSGTAYEKLFF,TGTGCCAGCAGTTTATCCGGGACAGCCTATGAAAAACTGTTTTTT
11,TRBV28,NA,TRBJ2-7,NA,CASSYAYEQYF,TGTGCCAGCAGTTACGCCTACGAGCAGTACTTC
17,TRBV11-3,NA,TRBJ2-5,once,CASSPSPHRHAQETQYF,TGTGCCAGCAGCCCGAGTCCCCACCGACATGCCCAAGAGACCCAGTACTTC
15,TRBV27,TRBD2,TRBJ2-7,NA,CASKNSGRASYEQYF,TGTGCCAGCAAAAACAGCGGGAGGGCCTCCTACGAGCAGTACTTC
15,TRBV27,NA,TRBJ2-3,once,CASSLRLGPRDTQYF,TGTGCCAGCAGTTTACGACTTGGACCGAGAGATACGCAGTATTTT
17,TRBV11-3,TRBD2,TRBJ2-3,NA,CASSLGPGLAGGDTQYF,TGTGCCAGCAGCTTAGGACCGGGACTAGCGGGAGGGGATACGCAGTATTTT
13,TRBV19,NA,TRBJ2-7,NA,CASSIVLTYEQYF,TGTGCCAGTAGTATAGTGCTTACCTACGAGCAGTACTTC
14,TRBV29-1,TRBD2,TRBJ2-7,NA,CSAVTSGRTYEQYF,TGCAGCGCTGTCACTAGCGGGCGTACCTACGAGCAGTACTTC
16,TRBV4-3,NA,TRBJ1-2,NA,CASSQDRQVGGYGYTF,TGCGCCAGCAGCCAAGATCGGCAGGTTGGGGGCTATGGCTACACCTTC
14,TRBV5-4,NA,TRBJ2-1,NA,CASSLGTSINEQFF,TGTGCCAGCAGTCTCGGGACTTCAATCAATGAGCAGTTCTTC
16,TRBV14,TRBD2,TRBJ2-2,NA,CASSHWTSGGPGELFF,TGTGCCAGCAGCCATTGGACTAGCGGGGGGCCCGGGGAGCTGTTTTTT
16,TRBV7-9,TRBD2,TRBJ2-1,NA,CASSKSGRASIDEQFF,TGTGCCAGCAGCAAAAGCGGGAGGGCCTCGATCGATGAGCAGTTCTTC
13,TRBV27,NA,TRBJ2-3,NA,CASSWSPPDTQYF,TGTGCCAGCAGTTGGAGTCCGCCGGATACGCAGTATTTT
11,TRBV7-8,NA,TRBJ2-5,NA,CASSFGEAQYF,TGTGCCAGCAGCTTTGGGGAGGCCCAGTACTTC
13,TRBV27,NA,TRBJ2-7,NA,CASSLYGGGEQYF,TGTGCCAGCAGTTTATACGGAGGGGGCGAGCAGTACTTC
12,TRBV13,NA,TRBJ2-7,NA,CASSLAVDEQYF,TGTGCCAGCAGCTTAGCGGTCGACGAGCAGTACTTC
11,TRBV6-4,NA,TRBJ2-3,once,CASSDLDTQYF,TGTGCCAGCAGTGACTTAGATACGCAGTATTTT
17,TRBV5-1,NA,TRBJ2-5,NA,CASSPGLTDRIQETQYF,TGCGCCAGCAGCCCTGGACTAACAGACCGAATACAAGAGACCCAGTACTTC
14,TRBV6-5,NA,TRBJ2-7,NA,CASSYSGGTYEQYF,TGTGCCAGCAGTTATAGTGGCGGAACCTACGAGCAGTACTTC
15,TRBV9,NA,TRBJ2-7,NA,CASSVGQGGYDEQYF,TGTGCCAGCAGCGTCGGACAGGGAGGGTACGACGAGCAGTACTTC
14,TRBV5-4,TRBD2,TRBJ2-1,once,CASSFGGDYNEQFF,TGTGCCAGCAGCTTCGGGGGGGACTACAATGAGCAGTTCTTC
16,TRBV11-2,NA,TRBJ2-2,NA,CASSLEVGWDTGELFF,TGTGCCAGCAGCTTAGAGGTGGGGTGGGACACCGGGGAGCTGTTTTTT
17,TRBV4-3,NA,TRBJ1-1,once,CASSQESGGWENTEAFF,TGCGCCAGCAGCCAAGAAAGTGGGGGATGGGAGAACACTGAAGCTTTCTTT
17,TRBV7-8,NA,TRBJ2-2,NA,CASSLAAGLAGTGELFF,TGTGCCAGCAGCTTAGCAGCTGGTCTAGCAGGGACCGGGGAGCTGTTTTTT
18,TRBV2,TRBD2,TRBJ2-1,NA,CASSWEEGGRGFYNEQFF,TGTGCCAGCAGTTGGGAGGAAGGCGGGAGGGGCTTCTACAATGAGCAGTTCTTC
13,TRBV5-5,TRBD1,TRBJ2-7,NA,CASSIGTGNEQYF,TGTGCCAGCAGCATCGGGACAGGGAACGAGCAGTACTTC
13,TRBV7-9,NA,TRBJ2-3,NA,CASSPGLSDTQYF,TGTGCCAGCAGCCCTGGGCTCTCAGATACGCAGTATTTT
15,TRBV15,TRBD1,TRBJ1-5,NA,CATSNPGTGNQPQHF,TGTGCCACCAGCAACCCCGGGACAGGGAATCAGCCCCAGCATTTT
13,TRBV6-1,NA,TRBJ2-7,NA,CASSEPEFYEQYF,TGTGCCAGCAGTGAACCCGAGTTCTACGAGCAGTACTTC
12,TRBV25-1,NA,TRBJ1-1,NA,CASSEGRVEAFF,TGTGCCAGCAGTGAGGGGAGGGTCGAAGCTTTCTTT
14,TRBV28,NA,TRBJ1-5,once,CASSLVRSNQPQHF,TGTGCCAGCAGTTTGGTCCGTAGCAATCAGCCCCAGCATTTT
13,TRBV7-9,NA,TRBJ2-1,NA,CASSSELYNEQFF,TGTGCCAGCAGCAGCGAACTCTACAATGAGCAGTTCTTC
16,TRBV18,NA,TRBJ2-7,NA,CASSPNGSGVSYEQYF,TGTGCCAGCTCACCAAATGGGAGCGGAGTCTCCTACGAGCAGTACTTC